A single sample gave rise to the 3 T cell receptor beta chains below, sequenced in a study of T cell changes during pregnancy in multiple sclerosis. Profiling relied on immunoSEQ multiplex PCR, and the TCRdb table lists in-frame clones only, not all of them. The sample includes under 95,000 clones, about 93% of them seen just once. The sample consisted of CD4+ T cells from peripheral blood mononuclear cells, taken before pregnancy. The origin of the receptors is a female donor with multiple sclerosis, enrolled in a pregnancy study.

V gene TRBV14 combines with J gene TRBJ1-5; possible D gene TRBD1, 5 bases. The germline V gene encodes CDR1 SGHDN and CDR2 FVKESK. The V gene lost 2 bases and the J gene lost 1 base, with 12 bases spanning the gap. CDR3 length equals 16 residues. The CDR3 nucleotides read TGTGCCAGCAGCCAAAAAGGGGTAGGGAGCAATCAGCCCCAGCATTTT. Its protein product is CASSQKGVGSNQPQHF.

V and J are TRBV7-2 and TRBJ2-5, with 7 bases matching TRBD1. Germline-derived CDR1 and CDR2 are SGHTA and FQGNSA. V lost 3 bases, J lost 0 bases, and 4 bases stayed unmatched. The CDR3 is 15 residues long. The CDR3, as DNA: TGTGCCAGCAGCTTCCCCGGGACAGACCAAGAGACCCAGTACTTC. Translating it yields CASSFPGTDQETQYF.

The V gene is TRBV5-8, the J gene TRBJ1-2; unclear D gene. Trimming removed 7 bases from V and 2 bases from J, with 24 bases in between. The CDR3 is 17 amino acids. In germline, CDR1 is SGHTS, CDR2 YDEGEE. The DNA of the CDR3 is TGTGCCAGCGAGGATCGGCGAATCGGGGTCTTGAACTATGGCTACACCTTC. It is translated as CASEDRRIGVLNYGYTF.